This T cell receptor (beta chain) was retrieved from a study of T cell repertoires in cytomegalovirus infection. In the study overall: Recently described HLA-C-restricted plus well-studied HLA-B-restricted CMV epitopes were used. Indicated by public TCR beta signatures were CMV infection and matching HLA type.

Notes on the study in general: Ex vivo responses were dominated by HLA-C-restricted CMV-specific TCR beta clonotypes.

V was clipped by 0 bases and J by 4 bases; unmatched bases: 4. This CDR3 region has 15 residues. CDR1 and CDR2 (germline): MNHEY, SMNVEV (reference sequence). TCRdb re-analysed the reads in MiXCR, keeping a single row per CDR3 protein. This sample has 90,000 to 120,000 distinct CDR3 sequences; about 40% occur once, and the top ten carry about three quarters. Comment on this clonotype: The target antigen is unknown.

This receptor was identified in a human donor in good health (CMV status not recorded). Some clones in this sample may be carry-over from other donors' samples. Sample: CD8+ T cells from cultured PBMCs, taken from culture after CMV antigen stimulation. This chain joins TRBV27 and TRBJ1-1; TRBD1 matches 8 bases. CDR3 sequence: CASSLSSTGVTEAFF. The CDR3 DNA sequence: TGTGCCAGCAGTTTATCTTCGACAGGGGTCACTGAAGCTTTCTTT.